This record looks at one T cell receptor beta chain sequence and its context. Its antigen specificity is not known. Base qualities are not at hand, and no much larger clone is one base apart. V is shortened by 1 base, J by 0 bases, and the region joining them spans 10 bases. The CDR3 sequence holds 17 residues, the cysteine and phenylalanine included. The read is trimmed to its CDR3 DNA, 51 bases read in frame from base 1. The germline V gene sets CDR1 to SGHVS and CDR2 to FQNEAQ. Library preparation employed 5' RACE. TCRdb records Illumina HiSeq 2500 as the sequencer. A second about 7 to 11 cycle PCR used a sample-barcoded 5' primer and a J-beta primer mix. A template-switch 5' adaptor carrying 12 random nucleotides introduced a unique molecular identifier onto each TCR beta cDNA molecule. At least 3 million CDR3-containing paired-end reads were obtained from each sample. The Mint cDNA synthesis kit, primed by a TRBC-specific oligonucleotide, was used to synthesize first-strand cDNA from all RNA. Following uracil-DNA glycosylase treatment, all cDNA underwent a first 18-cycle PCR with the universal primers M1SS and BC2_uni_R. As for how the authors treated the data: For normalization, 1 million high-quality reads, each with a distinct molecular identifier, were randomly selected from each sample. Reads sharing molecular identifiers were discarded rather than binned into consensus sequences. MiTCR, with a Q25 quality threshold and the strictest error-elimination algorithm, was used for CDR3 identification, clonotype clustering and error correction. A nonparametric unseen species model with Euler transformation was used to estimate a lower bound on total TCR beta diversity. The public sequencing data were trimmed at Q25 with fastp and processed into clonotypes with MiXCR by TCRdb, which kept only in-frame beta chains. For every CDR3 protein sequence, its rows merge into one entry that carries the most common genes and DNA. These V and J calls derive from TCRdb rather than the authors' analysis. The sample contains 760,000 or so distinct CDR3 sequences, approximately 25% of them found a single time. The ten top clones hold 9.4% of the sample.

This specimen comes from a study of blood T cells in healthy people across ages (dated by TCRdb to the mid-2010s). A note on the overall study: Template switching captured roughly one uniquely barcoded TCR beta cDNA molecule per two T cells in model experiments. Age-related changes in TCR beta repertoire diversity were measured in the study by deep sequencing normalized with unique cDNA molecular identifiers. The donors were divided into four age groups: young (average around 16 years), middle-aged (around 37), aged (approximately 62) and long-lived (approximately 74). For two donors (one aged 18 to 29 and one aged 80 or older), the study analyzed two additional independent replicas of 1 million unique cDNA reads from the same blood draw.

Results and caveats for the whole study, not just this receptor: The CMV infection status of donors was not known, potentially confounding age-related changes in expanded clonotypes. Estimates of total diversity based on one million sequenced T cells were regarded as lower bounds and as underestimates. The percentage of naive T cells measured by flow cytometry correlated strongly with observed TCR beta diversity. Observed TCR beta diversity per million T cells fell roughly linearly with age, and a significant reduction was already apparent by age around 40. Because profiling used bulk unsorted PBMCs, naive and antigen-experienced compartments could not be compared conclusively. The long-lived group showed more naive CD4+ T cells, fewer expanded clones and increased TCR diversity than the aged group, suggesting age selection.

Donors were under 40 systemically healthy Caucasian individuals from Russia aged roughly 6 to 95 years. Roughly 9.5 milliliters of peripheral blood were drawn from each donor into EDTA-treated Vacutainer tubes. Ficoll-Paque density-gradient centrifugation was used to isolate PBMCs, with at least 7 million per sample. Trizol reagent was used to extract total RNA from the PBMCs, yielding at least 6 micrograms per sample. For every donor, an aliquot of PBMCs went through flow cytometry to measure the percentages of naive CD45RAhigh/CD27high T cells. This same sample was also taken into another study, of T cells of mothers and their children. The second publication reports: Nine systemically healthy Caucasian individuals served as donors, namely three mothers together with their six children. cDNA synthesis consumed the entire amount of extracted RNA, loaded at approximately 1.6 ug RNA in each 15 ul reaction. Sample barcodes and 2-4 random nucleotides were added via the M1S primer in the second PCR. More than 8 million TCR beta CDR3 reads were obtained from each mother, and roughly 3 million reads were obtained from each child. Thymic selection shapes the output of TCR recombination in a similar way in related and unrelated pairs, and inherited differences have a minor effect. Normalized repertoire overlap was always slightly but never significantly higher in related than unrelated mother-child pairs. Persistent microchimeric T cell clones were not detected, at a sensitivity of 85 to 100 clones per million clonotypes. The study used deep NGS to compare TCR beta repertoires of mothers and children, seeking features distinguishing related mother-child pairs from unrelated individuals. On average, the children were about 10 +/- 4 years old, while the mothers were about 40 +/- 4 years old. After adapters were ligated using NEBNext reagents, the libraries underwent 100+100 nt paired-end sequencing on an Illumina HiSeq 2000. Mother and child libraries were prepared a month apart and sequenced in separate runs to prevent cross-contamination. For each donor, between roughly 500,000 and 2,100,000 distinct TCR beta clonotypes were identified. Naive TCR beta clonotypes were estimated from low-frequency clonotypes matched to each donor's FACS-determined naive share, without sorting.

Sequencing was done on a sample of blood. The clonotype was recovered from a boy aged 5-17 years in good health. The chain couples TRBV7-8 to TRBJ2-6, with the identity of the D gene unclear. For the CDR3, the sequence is CASSLGAKYSGANVLTF. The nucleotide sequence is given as TGTGCCAGCAGCTTAGGGGCGAAGTACTCTGGGGCCAACGTCCTGACTTTC.